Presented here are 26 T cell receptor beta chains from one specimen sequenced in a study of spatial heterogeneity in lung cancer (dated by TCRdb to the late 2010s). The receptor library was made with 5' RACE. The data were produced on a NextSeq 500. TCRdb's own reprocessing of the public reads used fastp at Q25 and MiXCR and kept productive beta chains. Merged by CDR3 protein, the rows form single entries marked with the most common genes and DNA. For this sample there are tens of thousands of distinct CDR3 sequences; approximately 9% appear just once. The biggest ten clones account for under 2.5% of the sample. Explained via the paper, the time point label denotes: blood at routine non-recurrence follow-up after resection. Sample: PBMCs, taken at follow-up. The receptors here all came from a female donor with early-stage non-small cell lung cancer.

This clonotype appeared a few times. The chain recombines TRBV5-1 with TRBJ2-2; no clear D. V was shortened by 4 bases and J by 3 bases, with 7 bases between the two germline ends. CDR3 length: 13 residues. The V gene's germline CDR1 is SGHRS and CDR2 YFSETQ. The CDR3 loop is CASSLSDTGELFF. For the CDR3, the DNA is TGCGCCAGCAGCCTGTCGGACACCGGGGAGCTGTTTTTT.

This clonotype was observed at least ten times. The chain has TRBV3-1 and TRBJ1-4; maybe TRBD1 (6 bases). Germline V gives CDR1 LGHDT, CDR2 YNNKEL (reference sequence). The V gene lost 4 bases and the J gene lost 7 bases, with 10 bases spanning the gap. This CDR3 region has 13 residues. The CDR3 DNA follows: TGTGCCAGCAGCCGGGACACCAGTGAAAAACTGTTTTTT. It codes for CASSRDTSEKLFF.

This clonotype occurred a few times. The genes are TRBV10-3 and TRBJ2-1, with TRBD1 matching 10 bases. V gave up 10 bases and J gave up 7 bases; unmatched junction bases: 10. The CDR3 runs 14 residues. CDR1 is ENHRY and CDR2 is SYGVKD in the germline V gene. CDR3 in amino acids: CATDPGQGVNEQFF. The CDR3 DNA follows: TGTGCCACCGACCCCGGACAGGGGGTGAATGAGCAGTTCTTC.

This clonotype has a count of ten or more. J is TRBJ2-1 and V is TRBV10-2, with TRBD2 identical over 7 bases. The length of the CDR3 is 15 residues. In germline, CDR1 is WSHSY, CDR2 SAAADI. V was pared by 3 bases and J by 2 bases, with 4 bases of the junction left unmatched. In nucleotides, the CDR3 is TGCGCCAGCAGTGACCTCGGACTAGCCTACAATGAGCAGTTCTTC. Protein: CASSDLGLAYNEQFF.

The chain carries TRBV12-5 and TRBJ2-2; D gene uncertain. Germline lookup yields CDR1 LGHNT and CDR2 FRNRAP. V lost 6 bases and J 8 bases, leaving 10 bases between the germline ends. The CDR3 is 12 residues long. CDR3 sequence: CASGNLPGELFF. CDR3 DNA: TGTGCTAGTGGAAACCTTCCAGGGGAGCTGTTTTTT.

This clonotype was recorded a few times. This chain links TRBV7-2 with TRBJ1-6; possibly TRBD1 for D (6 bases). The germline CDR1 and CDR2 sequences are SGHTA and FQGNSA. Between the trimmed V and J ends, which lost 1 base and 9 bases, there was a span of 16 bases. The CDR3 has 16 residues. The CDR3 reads CASSLDPAGEGSPLHF. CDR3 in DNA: TGTGCCAGCAGCTTAGACCCGGCAGGGGAAGGTTCACCCCTCCACTTT.

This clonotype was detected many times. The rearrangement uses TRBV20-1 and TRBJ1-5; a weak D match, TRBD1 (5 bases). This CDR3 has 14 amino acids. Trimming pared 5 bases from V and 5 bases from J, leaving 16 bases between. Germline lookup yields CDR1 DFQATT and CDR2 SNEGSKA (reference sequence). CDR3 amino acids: CSAAYNGADQPQHF. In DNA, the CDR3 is TGCAGTGCTGCCTACAACGGGGCCGATCAGCCCCAGCATTTT.

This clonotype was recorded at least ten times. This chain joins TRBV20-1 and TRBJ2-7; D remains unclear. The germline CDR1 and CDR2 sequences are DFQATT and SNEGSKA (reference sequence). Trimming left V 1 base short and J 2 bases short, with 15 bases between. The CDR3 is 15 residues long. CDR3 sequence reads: CSARGHSRVPYEQYF. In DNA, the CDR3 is TGCAGTGCTAGAGGACATTCAAGAGTGCCCTACGAGCAGTACTTC.

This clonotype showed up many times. The DNA of the CDR3 is TGTGCCAGTAGTATTTCCTCGGCCACAGATACGCAGTATTTT. Its translation: CASSISSATDTQYF. The V call is TRBV19, the J call TRBJ2-3; D ambiguous. The V gene's germline CDR1 is LNHDA and CDR2 SQIVND (reference sequence). This CDR3 spans 14 amino acids. Trimming shortened V by 3 bases and J by 2 bases, and 9 bases separated the two germline ends.

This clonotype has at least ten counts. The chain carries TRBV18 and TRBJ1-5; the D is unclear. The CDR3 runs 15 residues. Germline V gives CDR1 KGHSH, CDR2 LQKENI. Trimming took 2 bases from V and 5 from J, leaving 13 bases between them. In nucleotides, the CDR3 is TGTGCCAGCTCACCAACATCTGGTAGGGATCAGCCCCAGCATTTT. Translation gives CASSPTSGRDQPQHF.

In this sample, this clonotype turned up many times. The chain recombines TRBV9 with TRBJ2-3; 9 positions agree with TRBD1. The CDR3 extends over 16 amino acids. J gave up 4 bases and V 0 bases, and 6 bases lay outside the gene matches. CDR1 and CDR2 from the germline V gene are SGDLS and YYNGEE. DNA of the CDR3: TGTGCCAGCAGCGTAGATCTGGGACAGGGCGCAGATACGCAGTATTTT. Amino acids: CASSVDLGQGADTQYF.

CDR3 nucleotide sequence: TGTGCCAGTAGTATACCCGGGGCAGGAATGGGCGAGCAGTACTTC. Encoded protein: CASSIPGAGMGEQYF. The chain uses TRBV19 and TRBJ2-7; D might be TRBD1 or TRBD2, each matching 5 bases. This CDR3 contains 15 residues. Germline CDR1 LNHDA, CDR2 SQIVND (reference sequence). The V end was cut by 2 bases, the J end by 6 bases, with 17 bases between.

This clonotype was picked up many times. CDR3 in amino acids: CASSDSISAPDTQYF. DNA of the CDR3: TGTGCCAGCAGTGACTCGATTTCCGCCCCAGATACGCAGTATTTT. J is TRBJ2-3 and V is TRBV6-4, with D unclear. The CDR3 spans 15 residues. CDR1 and CDR2 from the germline V gene are MRHNA and SNTAGT. The ends were cut back, 0 bases at V and 4 bases at J, with 11 bases in the middle.

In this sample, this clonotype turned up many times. The CDR3 bases are TGTGCCAGCAGTTACGGACAGGCTTGGGGCACCATATATTTT. Amino acid sequence: CASSYGQAWGTIYF. The chain employs TRBV6-5 and TRBJ1-3; 7 bases agree with TRBD1. Germline V gene sequence: CDR1 MNHEY, CDR2 SVGAGI. The CDR3 is 14 residues long. V was pared by 2 bases and J by 9 bases, with 7 bases of the junction left unmatched.

CDR3 DNA sequence: TGTGCCAGCACCCCCCGAGAAACTGAAGCTTTCTTT. It encodes CASTPRETEAFF. The V gene is TRBV12-3 or TRBV12-4, the J gene TRBJ1-1; no clear D gene. The CDR3 is made up of 12 amino acids. The V and J ends lost 7 bases and 5 bases respectively, with 11 bases between them.

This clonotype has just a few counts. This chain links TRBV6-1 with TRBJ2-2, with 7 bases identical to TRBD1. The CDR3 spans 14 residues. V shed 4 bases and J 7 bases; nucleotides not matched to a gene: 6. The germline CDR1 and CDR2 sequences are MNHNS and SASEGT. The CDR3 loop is CASSGGQYFGELFF. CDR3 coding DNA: TGTGCCAGCAGTGGGGGACAGTATTTCGGGGAGCTGTTTTTT.

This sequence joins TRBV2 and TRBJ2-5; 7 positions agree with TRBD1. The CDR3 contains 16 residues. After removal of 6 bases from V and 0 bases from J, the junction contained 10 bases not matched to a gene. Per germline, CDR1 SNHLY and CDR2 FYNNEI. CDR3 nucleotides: TGTGCCAGCAGGTTTACGGAACAGGGGTACCAAGAGACCCAGTACTTC. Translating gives CASRFTEQGYQETQYF.

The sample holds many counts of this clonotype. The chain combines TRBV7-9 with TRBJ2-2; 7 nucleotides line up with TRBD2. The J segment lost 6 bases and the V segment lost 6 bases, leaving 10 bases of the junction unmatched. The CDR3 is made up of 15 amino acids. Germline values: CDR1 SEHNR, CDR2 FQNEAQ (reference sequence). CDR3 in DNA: TGTGCCAGCAGTTATACTAGCGAGTCGTCCGGGGAGCTGTTTTTT. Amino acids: CASSYTSESSGELFF. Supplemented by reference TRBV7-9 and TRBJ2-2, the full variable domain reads DTGVSQNPRHKITKRGQNVTFRCDPISEHNRLYWYRQTLGQGPEFLTYFQNEAQLEKSRLLSDRFSAERPKGSFSTLEIQRTEQGDSAMYLCASSYTSESSGELFFGEGSRLTVL.

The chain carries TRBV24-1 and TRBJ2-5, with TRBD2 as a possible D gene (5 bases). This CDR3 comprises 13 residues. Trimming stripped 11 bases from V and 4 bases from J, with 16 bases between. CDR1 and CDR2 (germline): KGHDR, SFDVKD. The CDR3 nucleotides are TGTGCCAACGGGCCGGGATTGGCAGAGACCCAGTACTTC. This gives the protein CANGPGLAETQYF.

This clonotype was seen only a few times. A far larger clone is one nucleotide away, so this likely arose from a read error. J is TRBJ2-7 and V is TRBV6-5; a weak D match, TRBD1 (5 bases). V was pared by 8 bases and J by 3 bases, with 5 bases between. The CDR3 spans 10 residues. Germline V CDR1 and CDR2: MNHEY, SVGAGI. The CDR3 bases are TGTGCCAGCGACAGCTACGAGCAGTACTTC. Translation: CASDSYEQYF.

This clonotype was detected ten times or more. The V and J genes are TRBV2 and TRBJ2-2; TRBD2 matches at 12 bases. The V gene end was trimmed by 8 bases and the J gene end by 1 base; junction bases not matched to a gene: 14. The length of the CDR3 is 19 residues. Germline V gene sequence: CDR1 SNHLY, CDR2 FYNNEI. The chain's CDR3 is CASFFRGLAGPQNTGELFF. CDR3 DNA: TGTGCCAGCTTTTTCCGGGGACTAGCGGGCCCTCAGAACACCGGGGAGCTGTTTTTT.

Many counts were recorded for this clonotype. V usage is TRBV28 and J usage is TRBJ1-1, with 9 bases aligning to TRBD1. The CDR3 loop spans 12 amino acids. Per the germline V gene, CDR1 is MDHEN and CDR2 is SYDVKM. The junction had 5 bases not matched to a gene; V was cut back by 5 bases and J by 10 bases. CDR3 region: CASSIPGQGAFF. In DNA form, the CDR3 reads TGTGCCAGCAGTATTCCGGGACAGGGAGCTTTCTTT. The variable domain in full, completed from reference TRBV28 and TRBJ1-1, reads DVKVTQSSRYLVKRTGEKVFLECVQDMDHENMFWYRQDPGLGLRLIYFSYDVKMKEKGDIPEGYSVSREKKERFSLILESASTNQTSMYLCASSIPGQGAFFGQGTRLTVV.

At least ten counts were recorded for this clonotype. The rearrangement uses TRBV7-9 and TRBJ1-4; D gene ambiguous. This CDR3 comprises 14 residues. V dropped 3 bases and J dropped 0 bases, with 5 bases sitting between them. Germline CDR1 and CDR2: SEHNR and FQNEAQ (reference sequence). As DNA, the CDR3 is TGTGCCAGCAGCTTTGGATCAACTAATGAAAAACTGTTTTTT. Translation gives CASSFGSTNEKLFF.

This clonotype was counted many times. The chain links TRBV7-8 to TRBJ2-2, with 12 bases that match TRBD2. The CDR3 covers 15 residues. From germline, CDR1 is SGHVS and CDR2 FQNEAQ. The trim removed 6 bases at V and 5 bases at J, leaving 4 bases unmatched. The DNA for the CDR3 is TGTGCCAGCAGTACCGGGACTAGCGGGACCGGGGAGCTGTTTTTT. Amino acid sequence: CASSTGTSGTGELFF.

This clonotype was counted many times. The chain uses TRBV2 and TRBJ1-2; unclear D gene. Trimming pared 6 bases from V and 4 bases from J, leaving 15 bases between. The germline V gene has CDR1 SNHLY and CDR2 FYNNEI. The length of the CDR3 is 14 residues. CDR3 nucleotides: TGTGCCAGCAGGAGGCTCGTCTCGGGCTATGGCTACACCTTC. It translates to CASRRLVSGYGYTF.

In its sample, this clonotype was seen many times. This CDR3 reads CASTPNLGGGGEAFF. In DNA form, the CDR3 reads TGTGCCAGCACGCCGAACCTAGGGGGCGGGGGTGAAGCTTTCTTT. The V call is TRBV27, the J call TRBJ1-1, with 7 nucleotides matching TRBD1. The CDR3 totals 15 residues. Germline V CDR1 and CDR2: MNHEY, SMNVEV (reference sequence). Trimming took 7 bases from V and 7 from J; bases not matched to a gene: 15.